Here is one T cell receptor (beta chain) with its context. The PCR had 60 Vbeta and 13 Jbeta primers. Clones were read by immunoSEQ multiplex PCR, and TCRdb kept only the in-frame ones, dropping some. Found here are approximately 290,000 clones, 75% to 90% of them singletons; the top ten hold over 0.3%. This CDR3 contains 16 residues. The V gene's germline CDR1 is MNHNY and CDR2 SVGAGI (reference sequence). V trimming: 2 bases; J trimming: 5 bases; junction bases outside the gene matches: 8. These data originate in a study of cytomegalovirus exposure and HLA in healthy donors. The specimen was PBMCs. This rearrangement joins TRBV6-6 to TRBJ2-5; 10 bases fit TRBD1. The clonotype was recovered from a girl aged 2-9 years in good health and CMV-seronegative. CDR3 in DNA: TGTGCCAGCAGTTACATTACGACAGGGGGCATGGAGACCCAGTACTTC. It is translated as CASSYITTGGMETQYF.